These T cell receptor beta chains were read from a single sample in a study of shared clonotypes between healthy human individuals. Clones were sequenced by immunoSEQ multiplex PCR, and TCRdb holds only the in-frame ones, with some missing. The sample records fewer than 700,000 clones, roughly four fifths being singletons. Material: PBMCs. The receptors were sampled from a woman in her forties in good health. Some clones in this sample may be carry-over from other donors' samples. The CDR3 runs from the conserved cysteine through the conserved F or W. A D gene is named only where the DNA matches it firmly. Clone size is stated in some rows and not others, as once, few, many or a class when expanded.

.	14	.	TRBV7-3	TRBJ2-1	CASSPRDNYNEQFF	TGTGCCAGCAGCCCAAGGGACAACTACAATGAGCAGTTCTTC
.	16	.	TRBV5-1	TRBJ2-2	CASSLVRAQNTGELFF	TGCGCCAGCAGCTTGGTGAGGGCCCAAAACACCGGGGAGCTGTTTTTT
.	14	.	TRBV5-1	TRBJ2-3	CASSLATDTDTQYF	TGCGCCAGCAGCTTGGCGACAGATACAGATACGCAGTATTTT
once	12	TRBD2	TRBV2	TRBJ2-1	CASSSGRTEQFF	TGTGCCAGCAGTAGCGGGAGGACTGAGCAGTTCTTC
few	13	.	TRBV7-2	TRBJ1-5	CASSLRGDQPQHF	TGTGCCAGCAGCTTAAGGGGGGATCAGCCCCAGCATTTT
.	14	TRBD1	TRBV27	TRBJ2-5	CASSVQGSWVTQYF	TGTGCCAGCAGTGTACAGGGGAGTTGGGTGACCCAGTACTTC
.	16	TRBD1	TRBV11-2	TRBJ2-7	CASSHGQGAMAYEQYF	TGTGCCAGCAGCCACGGACAGGGGGCGATGGCCTACGAGCAGTACTTC
.	15	.	TRBV28	TRBJ1-1	CASSSHGVANTEAFF	TGTGCCAGCAGTTCGCATGGGGTCGCAAACACTGAAGCTTTCTTT
.	16	.	TRBV7-8	TRBJ1-3	CASSHLDTASGNTIYF	TGTGCCAGCAGTCACTTAGATACAGCCTCTGGAAACACCATATATTTT
.	14	.	TRBV7-6	TRBJ2-3	CASSLQGFTDTQYF	TGTGCCAGCAGCTTACAGGGATTCACAGATACGCAGTATTTT
.	15	TRBD1	TRBV7-7	TRBJ2-3	CASARDRASTDTQYF	TGTGCTAGCGCCCGGGACAGGGCTAGCACAGATACGCAGTATTTT
.	13	TRBD1	TRBV5-1	TRBJ1-1	CASSLAAGGTAFF	TGCGCCAGCAGCTTGGCTGCAGGGGGTACAGCTTTCTTT
.	14	.	TRBV7-8	TRBJ2-7	CASSLGNREGEQYF	TGTGCCAGCAGCTTAGGGAACAGGGAAGGCGAGCAGTACTTC
.	15	.	TRBV11-2	TRBJ2-3	CASSRRGSSTDTQYF	TGTGCCAGCAGCCGTAGAGGGAGCAGCACAGATACGCAGTATTTT
.	15	.	TRBV5-6	TRBJ1-4	CASSRGKGYVEKLFF	TGTGCCAGCAGCAGGGGGAAGGGCTATGTTGAAAAACTGTTTTTT
.	15	.	TRBV19	TRBJ2-2	CASSISGVNTGELFF	TGTGCCAGTAGTATCTCGGGGGTGAACACCGGGGAGCTGTTTTTT
.	14	TRBD2	TRBV5-1	TRBJ2-5	CASSSGLISETQYF	TGCGCCAGCAGCTCGGGACTAATCTCAGAGACCCAGTACTTC
.	16	.	TRBV7-9	TRBJ2-1	CASSPRGGSGYNEQFF	TGTGCCAGCAGCCCCCGAGGGGGTTCTGGCTACAATGAGCAGTTCTTC
once	12	.	TRBV18	TRBJ2-7	CASSPPYPEQYF	TGTGCCAGCTCACCGCCTTATCCCGAGCAGTACTTC
.	13	.	TRBV30	TRBJ2-2	CAFQGLNTGELFF	TGTGCCTTTCAGGGGCTGAACACCGGGGAGCTGTTTTTT
few	15	.	TRBV14	TRBJ1-4	CASSTGGHSNEKLFF	TGTGCCAGCAGCACTGGGGGACATTCTAATGAAAAACTGTTTTTT
.	16	.	TRBV4-1	TRBJ2-7	CASSQKRGEEGYEQYF	TGCGCCAGCAGCCAAAAAAGGGGGGAAGAAGGGTACGAGCAGTACTTC
.	19	TRBD1	TRBV10-3	TRBJ2-6	CAISEGGQGGLTGANVLTF	TGTGCCATCAGTGAAGGGGGACAGGGGGGCCTGACTGGGGCCAACGTCCTGACTTTC
.	14	.	TRBV10-3	TRBJ2-1	CAISDSPDRNEQFF	TGTGCCATCAGTGATTCCCCAGACAGGAATGAGCAGTTCTTC
.	12	.	TRBV28	TRBJ2-7	CASTNRKLKQYF	TGTGCCAGCACGAACAGGAAACTTAAGCAGTACTTC
.	17	.	TRBV18	TRBJ1-3	CASSRRARQSSGNTIYF	TGTGCCAGCTCAAGAAGGGCGAGGCAGAGCTCTGGAAACACCATATATTTT
.	13	.	TRBV27	TRBJ2-1	CASRVSSYNEQFF	TGTGCCAGCAGAGTTAGCTCCTACAATGAGCAGTTCTTC
.	15	.	TRBV5-6	TRBJ1-1	CASSLMARVETEAFF	TGTGCCAGCAGCTTGATGGCCCGGGTAGAGACTGAAGCTTTCTTT
.	15	.	TRBV5-8	TRBJ1-4	CASSLGPGRGEKLFF	TGTGCCAGCAGCTTGGGGCCAGGGCGCGGTGAAAAACTGTTTTTT
.	11	.	TRBV19	TRBJ2-1	CASSSGDEQFF	TGTGCCAGTAGCTCTGGCGATGAGCAGTTCTTC
.	13	.	TRBV10-3	TRBJ2-7	CAISESEGYEQYF	TGTGCCATCAGTGAGTCGGAGGGCTACGAGCAGTACTTC
.	15	TRBD1	TRBV27	TRBJ2-5	CASGGQGGKKETQYF	TGTGCCAGCGGGGGACAGGGGGGTAAAAAAGAGACCCAGTACTTC
.	15	.	TRBV4-2	TRBJ2-7	CASSQDLQTDYEQYF	TGTGCCAGCAGCCAAGATTTGCAGACGGACTACGAGCAGTACTTC
.	19	.	TRBV18	TRBJ2-2	CASSPQVGWQMTNTGELFF	TGTGCCAGCTCACCACAGGTAGGATGGCAGATGACGAACACCGGGGAGCTGTTTTTT
once	14	.	TRBV7-2	TRBJ2-1	CASSSARTGDEQFF	TGTGCCAGCAGCTCTGCTCGAACGGGGGATGAGCAGTTCTTC
.	16	.	TRBV6-4	TRBJ2-2	CASSDGFSANTGELFF	TGTGCCAGCAGTGACGGCTTTTCGGCGAACACCGGGGAGCTGTTTTTT
.	15	TRBD1	TRBV7-2	TRBJ1-2	CASSLAAGGNYGYTF	TGTGCCAGCAGCTTAGCCGCAGGGGGCAACTATGGCTACACCTTC
once	14	.	TRBV18	TRBJ1-2	CASSPREVIYGYTF	TGTGCCAGCTCACCACGCGAGGTAATCTATGGCTACACCTTC
.	16	.	TRBV9	TRBJ2-7	CASSVGLQGAAYEQYF	TGTGCCAGCAGCGTAGGGCTCCAGGGTGCAGCCTACGAGCAGTACTTC
.	16	.	TRBV18	TRBJ2-6	CASSNGQSSGANVLTF	TGTGCCAGCTCAAACGGACAGAGCTCTGGGGCCAACGTCCTGACTTTC
.	12	.	TRBV5-4	TRBJ1-6	CASSLDGFPLHF	TGTGCCAGCAGCTTGGACGGGTTCCCCCTCCACTTT
.	13	TRBD1	TRBV5-1	TRBJ1-4	CASSLGQGEKLFF	TGCGCCAGCAGCCTAGGACAGGGGGAAAAACTGTTTTTT
few	13	.	TRBV4-3	TRBJ2-2	CASSLDGPGELFF	TGCGCCAGCAGCCTTGACGGACCCGGGGAGCTGTTTTTT
once	13	.	TRBV14	TRBJ2-7	CASSQAGWDEQYF	TGTGCCAGCAGCCAAGCAGGGTGGGACGAGCAGTACTTC
.	13	.	TRBV28	TRBJ1-1	CASSLNDNTEAFF	TGTGCCAGCAGTCTAAACGACAACACTGAAGCTTTCTTT
.	14	.	TRBV9	TRBJ2-7	CASSVGGSTDEQYF	TGTGCCAGCAGCGTAGGCGGCAGTACTGACGAGCAGTACTTC